Listed below are T cell receptor beta chains from one sample, sequenced in a study of cytomegalovirus exposure and HLA in healthy donors. Repertoires were generated with immunoSEQ multiplex PCR, while TCRdb's copy carries only in-frame clones and drops some. The sample lists more than 85,000 clones, 65% to 80% occurring once. The sequenced material came from PBMCs. The source is a woman in her sixties or seventies in good health and CMV-seropositive. Both conserved end residues are part of each CDR3. The D gene is left open where the match is weak. Size values are once, few and many counts, or a class for expanded clones, and some rows have none.

TRBJ1-1	TRBV6-1	-	-	TGTGCCAGCGGGAAGACAGGTTTATCTGAAGCTTTCTTT	CASGKTGLSEAFF
TRBJ2-7	TRBV18	-	TRBD2	TGTGCCAGCTCACCACAAGGGACTAGCGTCTCCTACGAGCAGTACTTC	CASSPQGTSVSYEQYF
TRBJ2-7	TRBV5-1	-	TRBD1	TGCGCCAGCAGCTTTGGACCGGGACAGGGGGGCTCCGAGCAGTACTTC	CASSFGPGQGGSEQYF
TRBJ2-1	TRBV5-1	-	TRBD2	TGCGCCAGCCGGGGGGGGGTTGGTAATGCCAATGAGCAGTTCTTC	CASRGGVGNANEQFF
TRBJ2-5	TRBV5-1	-	-	TGCGCCAGCAGCTTAGGAGGAGGGCGGGAGACCCAGTACTTC	CASSLGGGRETQYF
TRBJ1-1	TRBV5-5	once	-	TGTGCCAGCAGCTTGGTGTCCGGACTTAACACTGAAGCTTTCTTT	CASSLVSGLNTEAFF
TRBJ1-1	TRBV18	-	-	TGTGCCAGCTCAACTGACTCACTGTCTGAAGCTTTCTTT	CASSTDSLSEAFF
TRBJ1-5	TRBV2	-	-	TGTGCCAGCAGTAAACAGGAAAATCAGCCCCAGCATTTT	CASSKQENQPQHF
TRBJ2-7	TRBV7-9	-	TRBD1	TGTGCCAGCAGCCCCACTGGGGCGACAGGGGGTCCCCTATACGAGCAGTACTTC	CASSPTGATGGPLYEQYF
TRBJ2-3	TRBV4-2	once	-	TGTGCCAGCAGCGGTCGTACAGTTGATACGCAGTATTTT	CASSGRTVDTQYF
TRBJ2-1	TRBV5-4	once	TRBD2	TGTGCCAGCAGCTTCCATAGCGGGAAGGGTAATGAGCAGTTCTTC	CASSFHSGKGNEQFF
TRBJ2-1	TRBV19	-	TRBD2	TGTGCCAGTAGTGGTCCCCTAGCGGGATACAATGAGCAGTTCTTC	CASSGPLAGYNEQFF
TRBJ2-7	TRBV7-9	-	TRBD2	TGTGCCAGCAGCTTAGATTGGGGTGGGGCGGGGGCCTACGAGCAGTACTTC	CASSLDWGGAGAYEQYF
TRBJ2-5	TRBV10-3	-	-	TGTGCCATCGGACTTGGATTTCCCCAAGAGACCCAGTACTTC	CAIGLGFPQETQYF
TRBJ2-7	TRBV4-1	-	-	TGCGCCAGCAGCCAAGATATACTACTCGCCTCCTACGAGCAGTACTTC	CASSQDILLASYEQYF
TRBJ2-3	TRBV5-1	-	TRBD2	TGCGCCAGCAGGGGACTAGCGGGAGGGCCACAGTATTTT	CASRGLAGGPQYF
TRBJ1-1	TRBV28	-	-	TGTGCCAGCATGATCGGTTTTAACACTGAAGCTTTCTTT	CASMIGFNTEAFF
TRBJ2-6	TRBV9	-	-	TGTGCCAGCAGCGCCAGTACAGGGACCGGGGCCAACGTCCTGACTTTC	CASSASTGTGANVLTF
TRBJ1-5	TRBV2	-	-	TGTGCCAGCAGTGCGGAGGGTAACAATCAGCCCCAGCATTTT	CASSAEGNNQPQHF
TRBJ2-1	TRBV7-2	-	TRBD2	TGTGCCAGCAGCCGACTAGCGGGAGGGTCGAATGAGCAGTTCTTC	CASSRLAGGSNEQFF
TRBJ1-3	TRBV9	-	TRBD1	TGTGCCAGCAGCGCCGGACAGGGGGAAGGCACCATATATTTT	CASSAGQGEGTIYF
TRBJ2-7	TRBV7-6	-	-	TGTGCCAGCAGCTCACCCCGTACGGGGGACTACGAGCAGTACTTC	CASSSPRTGDYEQYF
TRBJ1-4	TRBV21-1	-	-	TGTGCCAGGAGGGCGACATCGTTGAGACCGGCTAATGAAAAACTGTTTTTT	CARRATSLRPANEKLFF
TRBJ1-4	TRBV10-3	few	TRBD1	TGTGCCATCAGTGATGACAGGGGACTTTTTGAAAAACTGTTTTTT	CAISDDRGLFEKLFF
TRBJ2-7	TRBV28	once	TRBD2	TGTGCCAGCAGGATACTCGGGACTACCTACGAGCAGTACTTC	CASRILGTTYEQYF
TRBJ1-5	TRBV6-5	few	-	TGTGCCAGCAGGCGGGACCAGCCCCAGCATTTT	CASRRDQPQHF
TRBJ2-1	TRBV7-9	-	TRBD2	TGTTCCAGCAGTTCTAACCTAGCGGGAGCTTTGGACAATGAGCAGTTCTTC	CSSSSNLAGALDNEQFF
TRBJ2-1	TRBV5-4	few	TRBD2	TGTGCCAGCAGCTTGGGTAGCGGGAGGGCGTTCTTC	CASSLGSGRAFF
TRBJ1-4	TRBV19	once	TRBD1	TGTGCCAGTAGGGACAGGGGGCGAACTAATGAAAAACTGTTTTTT	CASRDRGRTNEKLFF
TRBJ2-1	TRBV7-3	-	-	TGTGCCAGCAGCTCCTCGGGGTTGTCGGGCAATGAGCAGTTCTTC	CASSSSGLSGNEQFF
TRBJ2-3	TRBV2	-	TRBD1	TGTGCCAGCAGTCAAGACAGGGCGCGAGATACGCAGTATTTT	CASSQDRARDTQYF
TRBJ1-2	TRBV6-6	-	TRBD1	TGTGCCAGCAGATGGACCCGGGACAGGGGAGAGGGCTACACCTTC	CASRWTRDRGEGYTF